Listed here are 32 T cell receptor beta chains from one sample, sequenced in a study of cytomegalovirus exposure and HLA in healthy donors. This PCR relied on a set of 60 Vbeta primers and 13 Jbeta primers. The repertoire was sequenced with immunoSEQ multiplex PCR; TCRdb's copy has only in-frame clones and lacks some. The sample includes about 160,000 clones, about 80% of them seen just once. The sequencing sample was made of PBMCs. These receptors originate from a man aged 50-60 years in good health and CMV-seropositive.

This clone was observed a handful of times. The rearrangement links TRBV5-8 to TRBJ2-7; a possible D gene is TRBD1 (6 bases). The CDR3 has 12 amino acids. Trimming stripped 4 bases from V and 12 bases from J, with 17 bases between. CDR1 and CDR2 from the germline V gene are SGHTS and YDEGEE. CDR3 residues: CASSRNRVGLYF. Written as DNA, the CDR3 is TGTGCCAGCAGCAGAAACAGGGTGGGTCTGTACTTC.

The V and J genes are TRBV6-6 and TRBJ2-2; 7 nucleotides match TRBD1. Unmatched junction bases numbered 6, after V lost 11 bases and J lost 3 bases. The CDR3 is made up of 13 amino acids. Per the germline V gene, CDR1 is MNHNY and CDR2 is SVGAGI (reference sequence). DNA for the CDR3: TGTGCCGGTAGACAGGGAGACACCGGGGAGCTGTTTTTT. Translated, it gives CAGRQGDTGELFF.

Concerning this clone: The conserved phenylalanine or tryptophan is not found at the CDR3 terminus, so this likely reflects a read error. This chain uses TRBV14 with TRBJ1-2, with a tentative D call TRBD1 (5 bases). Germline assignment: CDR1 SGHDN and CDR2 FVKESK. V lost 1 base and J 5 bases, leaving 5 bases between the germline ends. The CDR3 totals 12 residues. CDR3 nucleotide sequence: TGTGCCAGCAGCCAAGCAGGGTATGGCTACACCTTA. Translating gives CASSQAGYGYTL.

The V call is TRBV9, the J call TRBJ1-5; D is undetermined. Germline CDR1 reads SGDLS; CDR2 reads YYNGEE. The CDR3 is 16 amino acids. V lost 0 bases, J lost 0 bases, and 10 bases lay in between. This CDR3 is CASSVGSGSSNQPQHF. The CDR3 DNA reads TGTGCCAGCAGCGTAGGTTCGGGTTCTAGCAATCAGCCCCAGCATTTT.

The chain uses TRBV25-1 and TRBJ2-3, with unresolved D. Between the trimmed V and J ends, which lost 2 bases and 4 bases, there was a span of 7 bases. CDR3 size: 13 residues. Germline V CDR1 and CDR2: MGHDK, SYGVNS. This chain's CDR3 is CASSEPPADTQYF. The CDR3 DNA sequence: TGTGCCAGCAGTGAACCTCCAGCAGATACGCAGTATTTT.

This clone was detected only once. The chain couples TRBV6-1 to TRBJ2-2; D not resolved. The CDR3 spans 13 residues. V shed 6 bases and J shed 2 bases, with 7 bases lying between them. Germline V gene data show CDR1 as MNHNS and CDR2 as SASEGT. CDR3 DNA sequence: TGTGCCAGCAGAACATATAACACCGGGGAGCTGTTTTTT. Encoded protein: CASRTYNTGELFF.

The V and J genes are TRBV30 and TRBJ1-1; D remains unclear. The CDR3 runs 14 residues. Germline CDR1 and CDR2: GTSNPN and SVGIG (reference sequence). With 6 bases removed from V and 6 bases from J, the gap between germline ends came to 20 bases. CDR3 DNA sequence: TGTGCCTGTTCCCCGGGAGGGTCCGTCTCTGAAGCTTTCTTT. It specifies CACSPGGSVSEAFF.

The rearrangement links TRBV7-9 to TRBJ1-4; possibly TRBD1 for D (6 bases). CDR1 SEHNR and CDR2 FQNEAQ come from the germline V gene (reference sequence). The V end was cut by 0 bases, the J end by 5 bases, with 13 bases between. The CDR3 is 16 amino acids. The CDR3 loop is CASSLALGAWNEKLFF. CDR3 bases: TGTGCCAGCAGCTTAGCACTGGGGGCATGGAATGAAAAACTGTTTTTT.

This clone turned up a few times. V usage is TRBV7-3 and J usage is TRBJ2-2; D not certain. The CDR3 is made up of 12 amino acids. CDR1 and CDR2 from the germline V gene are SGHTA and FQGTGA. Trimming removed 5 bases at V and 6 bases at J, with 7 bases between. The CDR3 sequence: CASSPRAGELFF. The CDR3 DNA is TGTGCCAGCAGCCCCCGCGCCGGGGAGCTGTTTTTT.

CDR3 sequence: CASSQFTGVNEKLFF. The CDR3 DNA is TGCGCCAGCAGCCAATTTACAGGGGTTAATGAAAAACTGTTTTTT. The V gene is TRBV4-3, the J gene TRBJ1-4; 7 positions match TRBD1. Germline values: CDR1 LGHNA, CDR2 YSLEER. J gave up 4 bases and V 2 bases, and 4 bases lay outside the gene matches. This CDR3 region has 15 residues.

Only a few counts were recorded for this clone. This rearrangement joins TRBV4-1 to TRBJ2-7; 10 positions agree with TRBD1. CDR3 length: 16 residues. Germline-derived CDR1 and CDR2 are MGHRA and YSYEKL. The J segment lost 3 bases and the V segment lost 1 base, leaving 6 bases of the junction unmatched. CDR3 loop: CASSQGGDRGVYEQYF. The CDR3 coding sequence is TGCGCCAGCAGCCAAGGCGGGGACAGGGGAGTCTACGAGCAGTACTTC.

CDR3: CASSQGAGGPYEQYF. CDR3 sequence (DNA): TGCGCCAGCAGCCAAGGGGCGGGGGGGCCTTACGAGCAGTACTTC. The chain recombines TRBV4-3 with TRBJ2-7, with 9 positions matching TRBD2. Germline trimming cut 1 base from V and 4 bases from J; bases unmatched to any gene: 5. Germline V gives CDR1 LGHNA, CDR2 YSLEER. This CDR3 spans 15 amino acids.

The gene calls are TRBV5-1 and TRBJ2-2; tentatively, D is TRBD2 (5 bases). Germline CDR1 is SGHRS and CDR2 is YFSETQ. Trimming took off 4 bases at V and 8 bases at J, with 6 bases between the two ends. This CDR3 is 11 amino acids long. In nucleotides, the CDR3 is TGCGCCAGCAGCCGGGGAGGGGAGCTGTTTTTT. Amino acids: CASSRGGELFF.

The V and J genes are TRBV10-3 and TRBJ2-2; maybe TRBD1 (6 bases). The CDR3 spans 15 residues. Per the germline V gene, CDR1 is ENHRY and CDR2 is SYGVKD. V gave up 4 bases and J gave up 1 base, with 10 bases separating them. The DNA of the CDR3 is TGTGCCATCAGTGCGGACAGTCAGAACACCGGGGAGCTGTTTTTT. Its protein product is CAISADSQNTGELFF.

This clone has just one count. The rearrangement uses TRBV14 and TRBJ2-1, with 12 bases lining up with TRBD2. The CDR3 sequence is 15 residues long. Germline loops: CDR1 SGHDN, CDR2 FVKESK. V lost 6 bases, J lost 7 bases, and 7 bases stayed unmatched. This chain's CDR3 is CASRPTSGGYNEQFF. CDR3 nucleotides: TGTGCCAGCAGGCCTACTAGCGGGGGGTATAATGAGCAGTTCTTC.

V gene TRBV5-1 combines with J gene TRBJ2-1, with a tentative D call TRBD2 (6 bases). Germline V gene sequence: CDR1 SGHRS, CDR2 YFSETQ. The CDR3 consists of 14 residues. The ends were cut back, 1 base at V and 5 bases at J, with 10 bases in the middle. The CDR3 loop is CASSLTSRNNEQFF. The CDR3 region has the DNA TGCGCCAGCAGCTTGACTAGCCGAAACAATGAGCAGTTCTTC.

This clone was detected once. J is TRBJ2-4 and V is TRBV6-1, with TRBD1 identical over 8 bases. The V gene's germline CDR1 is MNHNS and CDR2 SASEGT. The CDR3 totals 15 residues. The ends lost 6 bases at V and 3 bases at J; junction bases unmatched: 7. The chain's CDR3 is CASRGDRLVKNIQYF. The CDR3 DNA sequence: TGTGCCAGCAGGGGGGACAGGCTAGTCAAAAACATTCAGTACTTC.

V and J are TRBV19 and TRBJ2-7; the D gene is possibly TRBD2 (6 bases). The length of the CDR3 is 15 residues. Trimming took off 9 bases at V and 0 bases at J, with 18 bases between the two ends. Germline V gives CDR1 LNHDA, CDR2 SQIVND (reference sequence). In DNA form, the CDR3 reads TGTGCCAGCCAAAAGGGCCGGGGAGGCTCCTACGAGCAGTACTTC. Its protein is CASQKGRGGSYEQYF.

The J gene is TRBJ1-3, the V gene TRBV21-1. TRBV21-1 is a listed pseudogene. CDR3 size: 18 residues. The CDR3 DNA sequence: TGTGCCAGCAGCAAAGAGTCCGGAGTTCCCTCCTCTGGAAACACCATATATTTT. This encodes CASSKESGVPSSGNTIYF.

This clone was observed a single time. CDR3 sequence (DNA): TGTGCCAGCAGTCCTACGGGACTAGCGGGGGGGAGCTCCTACGAGCAGTACTTC. Amino acids: CASSPTGLAGGSSYEQYF. The J gene is TRBJ2-7, the V gene TRBV7-2; the match to TRBD2 covers 16 bases. V lost 6 bases to trimming and J lost 0 bases; unmatched junction nucleotides: 8. The V gene's germline CDR1 is SGHTA and CDR2 FQGNSA. This CDR3 has 18 amino acids.

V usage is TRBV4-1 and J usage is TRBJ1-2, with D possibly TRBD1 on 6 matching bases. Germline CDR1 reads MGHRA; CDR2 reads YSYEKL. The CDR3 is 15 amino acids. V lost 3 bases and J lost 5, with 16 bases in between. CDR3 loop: CASSQWDQQGYGYTF. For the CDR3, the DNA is TGCGCCAGCAGCCAGTGGGACCAGCAGGGGTATGGCTACACCTTC.

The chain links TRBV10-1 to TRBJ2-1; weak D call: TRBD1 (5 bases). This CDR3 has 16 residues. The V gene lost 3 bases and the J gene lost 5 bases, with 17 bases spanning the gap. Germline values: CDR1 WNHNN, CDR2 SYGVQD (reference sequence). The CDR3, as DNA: TGCGCCAGCAGTGACCCCGCAGGGATCGGGCACAATGAGCAGTTCTTC. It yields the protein CASSDPAGIGHNEQFF.

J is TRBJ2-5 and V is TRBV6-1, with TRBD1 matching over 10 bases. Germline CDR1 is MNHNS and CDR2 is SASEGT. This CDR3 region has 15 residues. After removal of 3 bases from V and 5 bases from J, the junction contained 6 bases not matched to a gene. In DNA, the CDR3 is TGTGCCAGCAGTGAGAGACAGGGGGCGCAGGAGACCCAGTACTTC. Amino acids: CASSERQGAQETQYF.

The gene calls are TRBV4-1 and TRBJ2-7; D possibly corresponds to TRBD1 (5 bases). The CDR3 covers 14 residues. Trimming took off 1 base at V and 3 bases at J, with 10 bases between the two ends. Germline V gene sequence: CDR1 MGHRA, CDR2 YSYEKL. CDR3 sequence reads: CASSQAETDYEQYF. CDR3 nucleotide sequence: TGCGCCAGCAGCCAAGCAGAGACAGACTACGAGCAGTACTTC.

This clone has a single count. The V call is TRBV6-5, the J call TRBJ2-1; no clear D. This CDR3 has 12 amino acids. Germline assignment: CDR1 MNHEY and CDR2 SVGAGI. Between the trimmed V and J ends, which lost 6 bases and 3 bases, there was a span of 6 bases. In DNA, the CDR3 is TGTGCCAGCAGCTCCCGCTACAATGAGCAGTTCTTC. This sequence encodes CASSSRYNEQFF.

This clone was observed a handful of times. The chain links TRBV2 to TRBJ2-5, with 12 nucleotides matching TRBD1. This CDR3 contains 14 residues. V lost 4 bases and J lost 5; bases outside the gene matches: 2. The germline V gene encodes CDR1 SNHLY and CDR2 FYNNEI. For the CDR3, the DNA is TGTGCCAGCAGTGGGGACAGGGGGCTCGAGACCCAGTACTTC. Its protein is CASSGDRGLETQYF.

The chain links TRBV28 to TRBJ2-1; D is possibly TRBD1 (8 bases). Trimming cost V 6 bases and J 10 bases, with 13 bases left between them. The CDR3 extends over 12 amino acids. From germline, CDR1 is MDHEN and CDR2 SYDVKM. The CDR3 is CASRYRGGEQFF. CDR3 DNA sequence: TGTGCCAGCAGATACAGGGGGGGGGAGCAGTTCTTC. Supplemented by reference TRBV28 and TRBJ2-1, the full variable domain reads DVKVTQSSRYLVKRTGEKVFLECVQDMDHENMFWYRQDPGLGLRLIYFSYDVKMKEKGDIPEGYSVSREKKERFSLILESASTNQTSMYLCASRYRGGEQFFGPGTRLTVL.

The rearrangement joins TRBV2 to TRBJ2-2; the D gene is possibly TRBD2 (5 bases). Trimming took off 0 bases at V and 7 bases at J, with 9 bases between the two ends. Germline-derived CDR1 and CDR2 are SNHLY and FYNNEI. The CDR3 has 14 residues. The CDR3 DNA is TGTGCCAGCAGTGAAGCGCGAGGGTTCGGGGAGCTGTTTTTT. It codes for CASSEARGFGELFF.

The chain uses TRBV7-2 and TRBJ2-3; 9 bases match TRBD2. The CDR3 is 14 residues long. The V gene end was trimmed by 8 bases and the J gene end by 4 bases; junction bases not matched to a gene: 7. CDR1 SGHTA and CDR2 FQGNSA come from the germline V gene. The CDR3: CASREASGADTQYF. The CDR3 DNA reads TGTGCCAGCCGCGAGGCTAGCGGGGCAGATACGCAGTATTTT.

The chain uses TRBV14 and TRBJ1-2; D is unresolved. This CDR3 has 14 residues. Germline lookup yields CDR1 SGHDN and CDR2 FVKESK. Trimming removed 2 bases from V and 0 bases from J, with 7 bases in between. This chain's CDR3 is CASSQLEANYGYTF. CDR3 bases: TGTGCCAGCAGCCAATTGGAGGCTAACTATGGCTACACCTTC.

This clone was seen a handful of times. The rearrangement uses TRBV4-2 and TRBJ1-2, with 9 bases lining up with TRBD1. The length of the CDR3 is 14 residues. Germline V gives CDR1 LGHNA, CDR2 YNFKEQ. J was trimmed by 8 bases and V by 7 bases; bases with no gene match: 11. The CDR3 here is CASTTGQGRDGYTF. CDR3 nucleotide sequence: TGTGCCAGCACCACAGGACAGGGGAGGGACGGCTACACCTTC.

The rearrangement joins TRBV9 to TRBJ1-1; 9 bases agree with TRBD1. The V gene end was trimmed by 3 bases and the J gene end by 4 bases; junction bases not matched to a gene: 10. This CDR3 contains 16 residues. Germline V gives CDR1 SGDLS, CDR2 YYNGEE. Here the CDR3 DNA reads TGTGCCAGCAGCGCGGGGACAGGGTGGGGAGGCACTGAAGCTTTCTTT. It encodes CASSAGTGWGGTEAFF.